This is a list of T cell receptor beta chains from one sample in a study of identical twins. Via MiXCR, TCRdb re-called the 5' RACE reads, giving one row per CDR3 protein. The data show over 200,000 distinct CDR3 sequences, under 8.5% seen once. These data also formed part of another study, on T cells expressing NK-cell markers.

Sequenced sample: CD8+ T cells sorted from blood. These receptors all stem from a woman under 30 in good health. Each CDR3 is given with its conserved first and last residue. The D gene is left open where the match is weak. Some rows mark clone size as missing; the rest say once, few, many or name a class of expanded clone.

d_gene | j_gene | abundance | v_gene | CDR3nt | CDR3aa
. | TRBJ2-3 | few | TRBV7-9 | TGTGCCAGCAACCAGCTAACAGATACGCAGTATTTT | CASNQLTDTQYF
. | TRBJ1-1 | . | TRBV13 | TGTGCCAGCAGCTTAGGCGCTGGGATGAGTGGATTAGGGAGCACTGAAGCTTTCTTT | CASSLGAGMSGLGSTEAFF
. | TRBJ2-1 | few | TRBV30 | TGTGCCTGGACCTACGGGAGTCGGTTTAATGAGCAGTTCTTC | CAWTYGSRFNEQFF
. | TRBJ2-3 | . | TRBV9 | TGTGCCAGCAGCGCCTCAGGGGTGAGGGGCACAGATACGCAGTATTTT | CASSASGVRGTDTQYF
TRBD1 | TRBJ1-2 | few | TRBV2 | TGTGCCACTTGGACAGGGTTGAATGGCTACACCTTC | CATWTGLNGYTF
TRBD2 | TRBJ2-3 | few | TRBV6-4 | TGTGCCAGCAGTGACACGGGGGGGCTCACAGATACGCAGTATTTT | CASSDTGGLTDTQYF
TRBD2 | TRBJ2-3 | few | TRBV13 | TGTGCCAGCAGCTTAAAACTAGCGGGAAATACGCAGTATTTT | CASSLKLAGNTQYF
. | TRBJ1-5 | many | TRBV12-3/TRBV12-4 | TGTGCCAGCAGTTTAGGGCAGGGGCGACAGCCCCAGCATTTT | CASSLGQGRQPQHF
. | TRBJ2-1 | . | TRBV12-3/TRBV12-4 | TGTGCCAGCAGTTTAGGGGCGGGAGACAGGGAGCAGTTCTTC | CASSLGAGDREQFF
TRBD1 | TRBJ1-2 | . | TRBV12-3/TRBV12-4 | TGTGCCAGCAGTTTGACACAGGGGGACTATGGCTACACCTTC | CASSLTQGDYGYTF
. | TRBJ2-1 | many | TRBV6-2/TRBV6-3 | TGTGCCAGCAGTTACCAGGCACCAAATGAGCAGTTCTTC | CASSYQAPNEQFF
. | TRBJ2-1 | . | TRBV7-3 | TGTGCCAGCAGCCTGGAAATGGGAGAGCAGTTCTTC | CASSLEMGEQFF
TRBD2 | TRBJ2-7 | . | TRBV6-2/TRBV6-3 | TGTGCCAGCAGTTACGGAGGCGGGAGGTCGGGCGAGCAGTACTTC | CASSYGGGRSGEQYF
. | TRBJ2-7 | few | TRBV12-3/TRBV12-4 | TGTGCCAGCAGTTTTGAAGGGATCTACGAGCAGTACTTC | CASSFEGIYEQYF
. | TRBJ1-5 | few | TRBV10-3 | TGTGCCATCAGTGAGCGGGTCTCAGGAATGCAGCCCCAGCATTTT | CAISERVSGMQPQHF
TRBD2 | TRBJ2-3 | few | TRBV9 | TGTGCCAGCAGCGTAGTAGTGGGGGCTAGCGGGGTCGGTACGCAGTATTTT | CASSVVVGASGVGTQYF
. | TRBJ2-3 | . | TRBV9 | TGTGCCAGCAGCGTAAAGGCGGCGGCTAGCACAGATACGCAGTATTTT | CASSVKAAASTDTQYF
TRBD1 | TRBJ2-7 | . | TRBV11-2 | TGTGCCAGCAGCTTAGCGACAGGGGGACAACACGAGCAGTACTTC | CASSLATGGQHEQYF
TRBD1 | TRBJ2-1 | . | TRBV12-3/TRBV12-4 | TGTGCCAGCACCTCGGACAGGGGCAGATACAATGAGCAGTTCTTC | CASTSDRGRYNEQFF
TRBD2 | TRBJ2-7 | many | TRBV7-2 | TGTGCCAGCAGCCATCCGACTAGCGGGACCTACGAGCAGTACTTC | CASSHPTSGTYEQYF
TRBD2 | TRBJ2-1 | few | TRBV7-9 | TGTGCCAGCCTCCAAAGGCGGGGGGAGAGCTCCTACAATGAGCAGTTCTTC | CASLQRRGESSYNEQFF
. | TRBJ1-2 | . | TRBV20-1 | TGCAGTGCTAGAGACCCCTTCATAGGAGGCTACACCTTC | CSARDPFIGGYTF
TRBD2 | TRBJ2-7 | many | TRBV10-2 | TGCGCCAGCAGTGAGTCAGGGAGGACTAGCGGGAGGAGCTACGAGCAGTACTTC | CASSESGRTSGRSYEQYF
TRBD2 | TRBJ2-5 | . | TRBV27 | TGTGCCAGCAGTATCAACGGGGGGGAGACCCAGTACTTC | CASSINGGETQYF
. | TRBJ2-3 | few | TRBV12-3/TRBV12-4 | TGTGCCAGCAGGACGGGAGACGGCACAGATACGCAGTATTTT | CASRTGDGTDTQYF
. | TRBJ2-7 | few | TRBV6-2/TRBV6-3 | TGTGCCAGCACCCACGGCGGTGGATCCTACGAGCAGTACTTC | CASTHGGGSYEQYF
. | TRBJ2-1 | . | TRBV7-9 | TGTGCCAGCAGCTTGAAGAGGGAGGCTGATGAGCAGTTCTTC | CASSLKREADEQFF
TRBD2 | TRBJ2-1 | few | TRBV10-2 | TGCGCCAGCAGAAAGCCGGGACTACCCTACAATGAGCAGTTCTTC | CASRKPGLPYNEQFF
. | TRBJ2-3 | . | TRBV14 | TGTGCCAGCAGCCCCATCGGGGGGCTCGCAGATACGCAGTATTTT | CASSPIGGLADTQYF
TRBD2 | TRBJ2-1 | many | TRBV14 | TGTGCCAGCAGCCGGACCAGCGGGGGGGCCTACAATGAGCAGTTCTTC | CASSRTSGGAYNEQFF
. | TRBJ2-7 | . | TRBV24-1 | TGTGCCACCGCTAGCCGCCACGAGCAGTACTTC | CATASRHEQYF
TRBD2 | TRBJ2-2 | few | TRBV4-2 | TGTGCCAGCAGCCAAATACCTGGCCTAGCGGGGCCGAACACCGGGGAGCTGTTTTTT | CASSQIPGLAGPNTGELFF
. | TRBJ2-7 | many | TRBV6-2/TRBV6-3 | TGTGCCAGCAGTCGGGGCACCTACGAGCAGTACTTC | CASSRGTYEQYF
. | TRBJ2-1 | few | TRBV27 | TGTGCCAGCAGTAAGATGGGGTCTGCGGTATCCTCCTACAATGAGCAGTTCTTC | CASSKMGSAVSSYNEQFF
. | TRBJ1-2 | few | TRBV27 | TGTGCCAGCAGTTTAATAGCGGCAGGGGTGGGCTATGGCTACACCTTC | CASSLIAAGVGYGYTF
. | TRBJ1-2 | . | TRBV6-1 | TGTGCCAGCAGTCCAGGGGATTGGGGGGGCTACACCTTC | CASSPGDWGGYTF
TRBD1 | TRBJ2-2 | few | TRBV27 | TGTGCCAGCAGTTACGGACAGGGGTCTACTGGGGTCGGGGAGCTGTTTTTT | CASSYGQGSTGVGELFF
. | TRBJ1-1 | many | TRBV12-3/TRBV12-4 | TGTGCCAGCAGTTTGGGAGAAATTCCCTTGAACACTGAAGCTTTCTTT | CASSLGEIPLNTEAFF
. | TRBJ2-1 | few | TRBV9 | TGTGCCAGCAGCCACCGACCCACTGAGCAGTTCTTC | CASSHRPTEQFF
TRBD2 | TRBJ2-1 | . | TRBV27 | TGTGCCAGCAGCAAAGCGGGACTAGTCAATGAGCAGTTCTTC | CASSKAGLVNEQFF